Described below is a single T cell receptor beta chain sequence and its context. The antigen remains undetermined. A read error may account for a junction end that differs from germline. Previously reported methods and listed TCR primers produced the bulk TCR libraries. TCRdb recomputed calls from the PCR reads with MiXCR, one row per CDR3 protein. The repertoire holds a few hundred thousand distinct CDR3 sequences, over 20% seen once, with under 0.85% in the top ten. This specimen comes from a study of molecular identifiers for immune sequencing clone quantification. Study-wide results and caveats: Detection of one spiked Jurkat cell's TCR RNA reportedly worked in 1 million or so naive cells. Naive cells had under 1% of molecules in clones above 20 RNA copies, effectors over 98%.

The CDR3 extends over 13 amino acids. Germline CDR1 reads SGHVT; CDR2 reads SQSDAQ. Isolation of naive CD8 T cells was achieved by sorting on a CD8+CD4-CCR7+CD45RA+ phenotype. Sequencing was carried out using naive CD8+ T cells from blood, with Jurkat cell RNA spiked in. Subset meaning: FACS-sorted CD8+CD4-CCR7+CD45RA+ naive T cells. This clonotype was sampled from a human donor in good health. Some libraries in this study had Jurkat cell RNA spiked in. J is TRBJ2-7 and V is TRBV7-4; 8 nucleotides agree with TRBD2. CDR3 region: CASSFAGGYEQCF. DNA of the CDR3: TGTGCCAGCAGCTTTGCGGGAGGCTACGAGCAGTGCTTC.